These 16 T cell receptor beta chains share one sample of origin, sequenced in a study of cytomegalovirus exposure and HLA in healthy donors. With 60 Vbeta and 13 Jbeta primers, the PCR was carried out. Sequenced by immunoSEQ multiplex PCR; TCRdb stores in-frame clones only, minus some. The data contain under 130,000 clones, over 75% of them seen just once; the ten biggest clones take up about 8.6%. Sequencing used PBMCs. The receptors were sampled from a woman aged 40-49 years in good health and CMV-seropositive.

This rearrangement joins TRBV6-5 to TRBJ2-5; tentative D call: TRBD2 (6 bases). Germline CDR1 and CDR2: MNHEY and SVGAGI. The CDR3 extends over 15 amino acids. Trimming shortened V by 5 bases and J by 2 bases, and 15 bases separated the two germline ends. CDR3 coding DNA: TGTGCCAGCAGTGCCGCCGGGGGACGACAAGAGACCCAGTACTTC. This gives the protein CASSAAGGRQETQYF.

This chain joins TRBV11-1 and TRBJ2-1; TRBD2 agrees at 9 bases. Unmatched junction bases numbered 2, after V lost 5 bases and J lost 3 bases. This CDR3 spans 14 amino acids. Germline V lookup: CDR1 SGHAT, CDR2 FQDESV (reference sequence). The CDR3: CASSRSGSYNEQFF. CDR3 sequence (DNA): TGTGCCAGCAGCCGTAGCGGGAGCTACAATGAGCAGTTCTTC.

A few counts support this clone. The chain employs TRBV28 and TRBJ1-2; D possibly corresponds to TRBD1 (5 bases). The CDR3 contains 15 residues. V was shortened by 2 bases and J by 6 bases, with 16 bases between the two germline ends. Germline V gene sequence: CDR1 MDHEN, CDR2 SYDVKM. CDR3 sequence (DNA): TGTGCCAGCAGTTTACGACAGCGTCGATTTAATGGCTACACCTTC. Translated: CASSLRQRRFNGYTF.

The chain couples TRBV18 to TRBJ1-5; D ambiguous. The CDR3 extends over 14 amino acids. The germline V gene encodes CDR1 KGHSH and CDR2 LQKENI. V lost 2 bases and J lost 7, with 12 bases in between. The chain's CDR3 is CASSPTSSRQPQHF. CDR3 DNA: TGTGCCAGCTCACCAACGTCGAGTAGACAGCCCCAGCATTTT.

The CDR3 coding sequence is TGTGCCAGCAGTCCCCGGACAGGGGGAAGGGAGACCCAGTACTTC. Its protein is CASSPRTGGRETQYF. The J gene is TRBJ2-5, the V gene TRBV28; TRBD1 aligns across 10 bases. Trimming removed 5 bases from V and 5 bases from J; junction bases left unmatched: 8. The CDR3 runs 15 residues. CDR1 is MDHEN, CDR2 SYDVKM, per germline.

The CDR3 region has the DNA TGTGCCAGCAGTCTCGATCTTCGGTCAAGCCCAGGGGCCCAGTACTTC. Protein sequence: CASSLDLRSSPGAQYF. This rearrangement joins TRBV2 to TRBJ2-5; D may be TRBD1 (6 bases). CDR3 length: 16 residues. Per the germline V gene, CDR1 is SNHLY and CDR2 is FYNNEI. V gave up 5 bases and J gave up 9 bases, with 25 bases separating them.

V gene TRBV5-4 combines with J gene TRBJ2-2, with 7 bases matching TRBD2. The CDR3 totals 17 residues. Germline V gene lookup returns CDR1 SGHNT and CDR2 YYREEE (reference sequence). After removal of 4 bases from V and 2 bases from J, the junction contained 11 bases not matched to a gene. CDR3 DNA sequence: TGTGCCAGCAGCCGCGGTGGGTCTAGCGGAAACACCGGGGAGCTGTTTTTT. Translated: CASSRGGSSGNTGELFF.

This chain joins TRBV19 and TRBJ1-1; the match to TRBD1 covers 7 bases. The J segment lost 4 bases and the V segment lost 3 bases, leaving 11 bases of the junction unmatched. Looked up from germline, CDR1 is LNHDA and CDR2 is SQIVND (reference sequence). The CDR3 has 16 amino acids. The CDR3 bases are TGTGCCAGTAGTATCCCCCTGGGACAGTGGGGCACTGAAGCTTTCTTT. Translation: CASSIPLGQWGTEAFF.

This clone was observed a handful of times. The rearrangement uses TRBV5-1 and TRBJ2-3; 15 bases line up with TRBD2. The CDR3 runs to 18 residues. Germline V gives CDR1 SGHRS, CDR2 YFSETQ. The V segment lost 4 bases and the J segment 6 bases; nucleotides outside the gene matches: 12. CDR3 in DNA: TGCGCCAGCAGCCCAACTGCCACCGGGACTAGCGGGAGGGATACGCAGTATTTT. Amino acid sequence: CASSPTATGTSGRDTQYF.

The V gene is TRBV29-1, the J gene TRBJ1-1; weak D call: TRBD1 (5 bases). The CDR3 length is 11 residues. Per germline, CDR1 SQVTM and CDR2 ANQGSEA. Trimming left V 7 bases short and J 5 bases short, with 11 bases between. The CDR3 DNA reads TGCAGCGGGGACTCTGGAACTGAAGCTTTCTTT. This encodes CSGDSGTEAFF.

The chain joins TRBV7-9 to TRBJ2-3, with a possible D match to TRBD1 (5 bases). This CDR3 is 14 amino acids long. Germline CDR1 reads SEHNR; CDR2 reads FQNEAQ (reference sequence). V was shortened by 2 bases and J by 2 bases, with 8 bases between the two germline ends. The CDR3 spells CASSLQGNTDTQYF. In DNA form, the CDR3 reads TGTGCCAGCAGCTTACAGGGAAACACAGATACGCAGTATTTT.

This chain links TRBV11-2 with TRBJ1-1; TRBD1 agrees at 9 bases. The junction had 10 bases not matched to a gene; V was cut back by 5 bases and J by 3 bases. The CDR3 has 16 residues. In germline, CDR1 is SGHAT, CDR2 FQNNGV. The CDR3 DNA is TGTGCCAGCAGCGAAAAACAGGGGGCAAGGGACACTGAAGCTTTCTTT. This codes for CASSEKQGARDTEAFF.

This chain connects TRBV18 to TRBJ2-5; 11 bases fit TRBD2. There are 17 residues in the CDR3. With 2 bases clipped from V and 2 bases from J, the junction kept 7 bases outside the gene matches. CDR1 and CDR2 (germline): KGHSH, LQKENI. In nucleotides, the CDR3 is TGTGCCAGCTCACCATACGGGACTAGCGGTACTCAAGAGACCCAGTACTTC. Translating it yields CASSPYGTSGTQETQYF.

This sequence joins TRBV12-5 and TRBJ2-1, with D unclear. Trimming removed 1 base at V and 0 bases at J, with 10 bases between. The CDR3 spans 16 residues. Germline V lookup: CDR1 LGHNT, CDR2 FRNRAP. CDR3 in amino acids: CASGLGAGRSYNEQFF. The CDR3 DNA reads as TGTGCTAGTGGTTTGGGGGCAGGTCGCTCCTACAATGAGCAGTTCTTC.

CDR3 region: CASSLGAGSYNEQFF. Here the CDR3 DNA reads TGCGCCAGCAGCTTGGGTGCGGGGAGTTACAATGAGCAGTTCTTC. This chain links TRBV5-1 with TRBJ2-1; D possibly corresponds to TRBD2 (6 bases). This CDR3 is 15 amino acids long. Trimming removed 0 bases at V and 4 bases at J, with 11 bases between. In germline, CDR1 is SGHRS, CDR2 YFSETQ.

The J gene is TRBJ2-2, the V gene TRBV11-2; 8 bases map to TRBD2. Per germline, CDR1 SGHAT and CDR2 FQNNGV. The CDR3 is 15 amino acids. The V segment lost 4 bases and the J segment 2 bases; nucleotides outside the gene matches: 3. This CDR3 reads CASSSRTSNTGELFF. The CDR3 DNA is TGTGCCAGCAGCTCCCGGACTAGCAACACCGGGGAGCTGTTTTTT.